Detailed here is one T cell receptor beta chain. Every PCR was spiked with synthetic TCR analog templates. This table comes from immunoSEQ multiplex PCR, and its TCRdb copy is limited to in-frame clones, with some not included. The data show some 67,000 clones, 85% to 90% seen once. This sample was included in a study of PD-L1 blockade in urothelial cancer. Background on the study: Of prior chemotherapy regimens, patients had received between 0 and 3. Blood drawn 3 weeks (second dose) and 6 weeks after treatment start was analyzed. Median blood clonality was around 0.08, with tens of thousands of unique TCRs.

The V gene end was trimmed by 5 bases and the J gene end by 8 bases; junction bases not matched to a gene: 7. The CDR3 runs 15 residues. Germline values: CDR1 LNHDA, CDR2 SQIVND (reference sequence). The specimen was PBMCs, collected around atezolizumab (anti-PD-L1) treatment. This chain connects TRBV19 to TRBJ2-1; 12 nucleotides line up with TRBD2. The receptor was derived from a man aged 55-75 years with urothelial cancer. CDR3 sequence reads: CASSVVTSGSYEQFF. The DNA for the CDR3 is TGTGCCAGTAGTGTGGTGACTAGCGGGAGCTATGAGCAGTTCTTC. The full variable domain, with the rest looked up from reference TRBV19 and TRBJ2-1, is DGGITQSPKYLFRKEGQNVTLSCEQNLNHDAMYWYRQDPGQGLRLIYYSQIVNDFQKGDIAEGYSVSREKKESFPLTVTSAQKNPTAFYLCASSVVTSGSYEQFFGPGTRLTVL.